The 2 T cell receptor beta chains listed next were all sequenced from one sample in a study of cytomegalovirus exposure and HLA in healthy donors. Primers included in the PCR were 60 Vbeta and 13 Jbeta primers. Measured with immunoSEQ multiplex PCR; TCRdb has only the in-frame clones, and not every one. The sample includes about 130,000 clones, roughly four fifths of them seen just once. The sequencing sample was made of PBMCs. The receptors stem from a woman in her forties in good health and CMV-seropositive.

This rearrangement joins TRBV9 to TRBJ2-2; 9 positions match TRBD2. With 3 bases clipped from V and 4 bases from J, the junction kept 7 bases outside the gene matches. Germline CDR1 SGDLS, CDR2 YYNGEE. This CDR3 contains 16 residues. CDR3 in DNA: TGTGCCAGCAGCGCTTCCGGGACTAGCACCACCGGGGAGCTGTTTTTT. Its translation: CASSASGTSTTGELFF.

This chain connects TRBV18 to TRBJ1-1, with no clear D. Germline assignment: CDR1 KGHSH and CDR2 LQKENI. The CDR3 is made up of 16 amino acids. The V and J ends lost 2 bases and 5 bases respectively, with 18 bases between them. DNA for the CDR3: TGTGCCAGCTCACCAAGTCACCTCGGGATGTGGACTGAAGCTTTCTTT. It translates to CASSPSHLGMWTEAFF.